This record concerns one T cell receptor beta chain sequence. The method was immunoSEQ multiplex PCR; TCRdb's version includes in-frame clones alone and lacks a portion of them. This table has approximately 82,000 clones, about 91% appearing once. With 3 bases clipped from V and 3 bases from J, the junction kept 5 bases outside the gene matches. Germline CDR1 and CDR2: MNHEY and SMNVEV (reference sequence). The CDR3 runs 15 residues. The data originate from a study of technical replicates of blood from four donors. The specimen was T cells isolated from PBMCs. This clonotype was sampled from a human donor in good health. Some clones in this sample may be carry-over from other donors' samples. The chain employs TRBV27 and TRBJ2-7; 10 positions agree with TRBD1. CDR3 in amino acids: CASSLLGTGDYEQYF. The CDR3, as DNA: TGTGCCAGCAGTTTGCTAGGGACAGGGGACTACGAGCAGTACTTC.